The 16 T cell receptor beta chains presented below share a single source sample, sequenced in a study of blood T cell repertoires in COVID-19. The repertoire was sequenced with immunoSEQ multiplex PCR; TCRdb's copy has only in-frame clones and lacks some. The repertoire consists of a few hundred thousand clones, with around 88% occurring once and the leading ten covering more than 1%. Sequencing was done on a sample of PBMCs or T cells enriched from blood (not recorded which). These receptors were obtained from a woman in her thirties or forties with acute COVID-19.

This chain uses TRBV11-3 with TRBJ2-3; 7 bases are shared with TRBD2. V shed 8 bases, J shed 0 bases, and the junction held 2 bases outside the gene matches. This CDR3 region has 13 residues. Germline loops: CDR1 SGHNT, CDR2 YENEEA. The CDR3 DNA is TGTGCCAGCGGGAGGGCTAGCACAGATACGCAGTATTTT. Protein: CASGRASTDTQYF.

The gene calls are TRBV24-1 and TRBJ2-1, with 8 bases matching TRBD2. CDR3 length: 16 residues. CDR1 is KGHDR and CDR2 is SFDVKD in the germline V gene. With V trimmed by 3 bases and J by 1 base, 4 bases remained unmatched. The CDR3 is CATSDGSGKSYNEQFF. The CDR3 DNA reads TGTGCCACCAGTGATGGTAGCGGGAAATCCTACAATGAGCAGTTCTTC.

The rearrangement joins TRBV27 to TRBJ2-3; perhaps TRBD2 as D (5 bases). Trimming stripped 10 bases from V and 0 bases from J, with 14 bases between. This CDR3 is 14 amino acids long. Germline CDR1 is MNHEY and CDR2 is SMNVEV (reference sequence). In nucleotides, the CDR3 is TGTGCCACCACCGCCGGAGGAAGCACAGATACGCAGTATTTT. This translates into CATTAGGSTDTQYF.

This clone came up once. The chain joins TRBV6-6 to TRBJ1-3, with 7 positions matching TRBD1. V was clipped by 5 bases and J by 2 bases; unmatched bases: 3. This CDR3 spans 14 amino acids. Germline V gene data show CDR1 as MNHNY and CDR2 as SVGAGI (reference sequence). The CDR3 region has the DNA TGTGCCAGCAGTGGGACAGAGACTGGAAACACCATATATTTT. Translating gives CASSGTETGNTIYF.

The chain carries TRBV20-1 and TRBJ1-2; 9 nucleotides agree with TRBD1. The CDR3 consists of 10 residues. Trimming took 8 bases from V and 8 from J; bases not matched to a gene: 3. CDR1 is DFQATT, CDR2 SNEGSKA, per germline (reference sequence). The CDR3 sequence: CSTDRGGYTF. CDR3 bases: TGCAGTACGGACAGGGGAGGCTACACCTTC.

The rearrangement joins TRBV30 to TRBJ1-1; TRBD1 matches at 9 bases. There are 12 residues in the CDR3. CDR1 and CDR2 (germline): GTSNPN, SVGIG (reference sequence). V gave up 8 bases and J gave up 5 bases; unmatched junction bases: 6. CDR3 in amino acids: CAGETGGTEAFF. The CDR3 DNA follows: TGTGCCGGAGAGACAGGGGGAACTGAAGCTTTCTTT.

The chain carries TRBV19 and TRBJ1-1; D remains unclear. Germline V gives CDR1 LNHDA, CDR2 SQIVND (reference sequence). The germline V and J ends were trimmed by 3 bases and 1 base, with 6 bases remaining between them. The CDR3 covers 13 residues. DNA for the CDR3: TGTGCCAGTAGTATCCGGAGGAACACTGAAGCTTTCTTT. As protein: CASSIRRNTEAFF.

The chain recombines TRBV2 with TRBJ1-3; D call uncertain. V shed 0 bases and J shed 3 bases, with 9 bases lying between them. The CDR3 is made up of 15 amino acids. Per germline, CDR1 SNHLY and CDR2 FYNNEI. The CDR3 nucleotides read TGTGCCAGCAGTGAAGCGCGAGTGGTTGGAAACACCATATATTTT. It yields the protein CASSEARVVGNTIYF.

The chain carries TRBV19 and TRBJ2-4, with 7 nucleotides matching TRBD1. The germline CDR1 and CDR2 sequences are LNHDA and SQIVND (reference sequence). Losses at the gene ends were 5 bases for V and 0 bases for J; bases not matched to a gene: 16. The CDR3 length is 19 residues. DNA for the CDR3: TGTGCCAGTAGTCAAAGACAGGGAGCCGGAATGTTAGCCAAAAACATTCAGTACTTC. It is translated as CASSQRQGAGMLAKNIQYF.

The CDR3 loop reads CASSLDVRAIYEQFF. CDR3 in DNA: TGTGCCAGCAGCTTAGATGTGAGGGCCATCTATGAGCAGTTCTTC. The rearrangement links TRBV7-9 to TRBJ2-1, with a weak D call TRBD2 (5 bases). From germline, CDR1 is SEHNR and CDR2 FQNEAQ (reference sequence). Trimming shortened V by 1 base and J by 8 bases, and 15 bases separated the two germline ends. The CDR3 contains 15 residues. Combining the CDR3 with reference TRBV7-9 and TRBJ2-1 gives the whole variable domain DTGVSQNPRHKITKRGQNVTFRCDPISEHNRLYWYRQTLGQGPEFLTYFQNEAQLEKSRLLSDRFSAERPKGSFSTLEIQRTEQGDSAMYLCASSLDVRAIYEQFFGPGTRLTVL.

V and J are TRBV7-9 and TRBJ1-5; 7 nucleotides line up with TRBD1. J gave up 2 bases and V 5 bases, and 6 bases lay outside the gene matches. The CDR3 length is 15 residues. Germline CDR1 reads SEHNR; CDR2 reads FQNEAQ (reference sequence). CDR3 sequence: CASSPETGGNQPQHF. As DNA, the CDR3 is TGTGCCAGCAGCCCCGAAACAGGGGGCAATCAGCCCCAGCATTTT.

The J gene is TRBJ2-1, the V gene TRBV7-3; 8 bases line up with TRBD2. The CDR3 consists of 16 residues. V lost 4 bases and J lost 3; bases outside the gene matches: 8. Looked up from germline, CDR1 is SGHTA and CDR2 is FQGTGA. CDR3 amino acids: CASSSDSGLVYNEQFF. CDR3 in DNA: TGTGCCAGCAGCTCAGACTCGGGACTAGTCTACAATGAGCAGTTCTTC.

This chain links TRBV14 with TRBJ1-1; D is unresolved. Germline CDR1 reads SGHDN; CDR2 reads FVKESK. The V gene lost 3 bases and the J gene lost 1 base, with 12 bases spanning the gap. The CDR3 length is 15 residues. The CDR3 sequence: CASSHFGLGNTEAFF. The CDR3 bases are TGTGCCAGCAGCCACTTCGGGTTAGGGAACACTGAAGCTTTCTTT.

V and J are TRBV9 and TRBJ2-2; 12 bases are shared with TRBD1. V was pared by 6 bases and J by 5 bases, with 11 bases of the junction left unmatched. The length of the CDR3 is 17 residues. Germline lookup yields CDR1 SGDLS and CDR2 YYNGEE. CDR3 region: CASKQGQGAPGTGELFF. The CDR3 bases are TGTGCCAGCAAACAGGGACAGGGGGCGCCGGGGACCGGGGAGCTGTTTTTT.

On this clone itself: The same CDR3 can be traced to other DNA sequences in this sample. The chain carries TRBV30 and TRBJ2-7; D not certain. Germline lookup yields CDR1 GTSNPN and CDR2 SVGIG (reference sequence). Deletions cut 3 bases from V and 1 base from J, with 4 bases between. The CDR3 length is 11 residues. CDR3 sequence: CAWSRSYEQYF. The CDR3 bases are TGTGCCTGGAGCCGGTCCTACGAGCAGTACTTC.

This rearrangement joins TRBV9 to TRBJ1-1; perhaps TRBD1 as D (5 bases). The ends were cut back, 1 base at V and 5 bases at J, with 12 bases in the middle. Germline lookup yields CDR1 SGDLS and CDR2 YYNGEE. This CDR3 is built from 14 residues. CDR3 bases: TGTGCCAGCAGCGTAATAGGGGAAGGAACTGAAGCTTTCTTT. Its translation: CASSVIGEGTEAFF.